This TCR beta chain was documented in a study of CXCR3-negative and CXCR3-positive naive CD8 T cells. CD45RO-CCR7+CD27+CD95- expression identified naive CD8+ T cells. Germline CDR1 and CDR2: SGHTA and FQGNSA. CDR3 length: 13 residues. On this clonotype itself: Its antigen is undetermined.

Libraries were UMI-labeled 5' RACE TRB cDNA. TCRdb re-analyzed the 5' RACE reads; it lists each CDR3 protein once, without DNA. Its listing shows 90,000 to 100,000 distinct CDR3 sequences. Overall study findings and caveats: Diversity proved comparably high across both naive subsets and much lower in memory CD8+ cells. A higher hydrophobicity marked the TRB CDR3s of CXCR3-positive naive cells versus CXCR3-negative naive cells.

The V and J genes are TRBV7-2 and TRBJ2-1. The clonotype originates from a human donor in good health. Some clones in this sample may be carry-over from other donors' samples. Input material: naive CXCR3+ CD8+ T cells from blood. Sample subset: CD45RO-CCR7+CD27+CD95- naive CD8+ T cells expressing CXCR3 (TNR3+). CDR3 residues: CASSTPGVNEQFF. The whole variable domain, remainder taken from reference TRBV7-2 and TRBJ2-1, is GAGVSQSPSNKVTEKGKDVELRCDPISGHTALYWYRQSLGQGLEFLIYFQGNSAPDKSGLPSDRFSAERTGGSVSTLTIQRTQQEDSAVYLCASSTPGVNEQFFGPGTRLTVL.